This T cell receptor beta chain stems from a study of blood T cell repertoires in COVID-19. In the study overall: In each case, the material was cDNA or gDNA derived from T cells, B-cell-depleted T cells, or PBMCs.

Profiled with immunoSEQ multiplex PCR; TCRdb holds only in-frame clones, not every one. Here the sample spans roughly 250,000 clones, 75% to 90% being singletons. The sequenced sample was peripheral blood. This receptor was identified in a woman aged 40 to 55 with acute or convalescent COVID-19.

CDR3 region: CASSDAANYGYTF. For the CDR3, the DNA is TGTGCCAGCAGTGATGCAGCTAACTATGGCTACACCTTC. The V and J genes are TRBV2 and TRBJ1-2; D is uncertain. In germline, CDR1 is SNHLY, CDR2 FYNNEI. The CDR3 has 13 residues. The ends were cut back, 3 bases at V and 0 bases at J, with 5 bases in the middle.